This TCR beta chain was captured in a study of T cell responses to AZD1222 COVID-19 vaccine. TCRdb keeps only in-frame clones here, not all; method: immunoSEQ multiplex PCR. Seen here are 100,000 to 150,000 clones, around 94% observed once, and the top ten hold roughly 7.2%. The source is an adult in good health. The material sequenced was peripheral blood, taken on day 0 of AZD1222 vaccination.

The CDR3 bases are TGCAGCGTTGTAGCGGGAGGGGTATGGGAGACCCAGTACTTC. It specifies CSVVAGGVWETQYF. The rearrangement links TRBV29-1 to TRBJ2-5; 11 nucleotides align to TRBD2. The germline V gene encodes CDR1 SQVTM and CDR2 ANQGSEA. The CDR3 is 14 residues long. J was trimmed by 5 bases and V by 4 bases; bases with no gene match: 6. The complete variable domain, with remaining parts taken from reference TRBV29-1 and TRBJ2-5, reads SAVISQKPSRDICQRGTSLTIQCQVDSQVTMMFWYRQQPGQSLTLIATANQGSEATYESGFVIDKFPISRPNLTFSTLTVSNMSPEDSSIYLCSVVAGGVWETQYFGPGTRLLVL.